Included here is one TCR beta chain sequence, with context. As yet, its antigen is unknown. CDR1 is MGHRA and CDR2 is YSYEKL in the germline V gene. The CDR3 spans 17 residues. V lost 0 bases and J lost 0, with 12 bases in between. Primers: 60 Vbeta forward and 13 Jbeta reverse. Profiling relied on immunoSEQ multiplex PCR, and the TCRdb table lists in-frame clones only, not all of them. The table lists roughly 130,000 clones, roughly 80% of them singletons. These data come from a study of cytomegalovirus exposure and HLA in healthy donors. Study results and limitations: Certain indistinguishable V segments, among them TRBV6-2 and TRBV6-3, were excluded. Earlier analysis found most TCR beta V segments productive about 87% or about 30% of the time. With later analysis, a missense DCLRE1C variant became linked to TCR beta V- and J-gene trimming.

The sequence came from a woman aged 35 to 49 in good health and CMV-seronegative. The sample consisted of PBMCs. The chain carries TRBV4-1 and TRBJ2-4; unclear D gene. Here the CDR3 DNA reads TGCGCCAGCAGCCAAGATCGGAGACCACTAGCCAAAAACATTCAGTACTTC. It is translated as CASSQDRRPLAKNIQYF.